This T cell receptor beta chain was captured in a study of blood T cell repertoires in COVID-19. Background on the study: Some COVID-19 samples were acute and others convalescent; all came from the United States, Italy and Spain. PBMCs, B-cell-depleted T cells, or T cells provided the cDNA or gDNA that made up the material.

Germline-derived CDR1 and CDR2 are MNHNY and SVGAGI (reference sequence). The CDR3 has 13 residues. The V gene lost 3 bases and the J gene lost 7 bases, with 12 bases spanning the gap. In this sample, this clone turned up a few times. Authors' data handling: How many nucleated cells were present was estimated from reference gene primer amplification. Using immunoSEQ multiplex PCR, the repertoire was profiled, and TCRdb retains in-frame clones only, with some absent. V and J calls and clone size are copied from that table; D and trimming were computed from the DNA. The data show 140,000 or so clones, 65% to 90% seen once.

The sequence derives from a man in his 60s with active or convalescent COVID-19. The sample comprised peripheral blood. The V and J genes are TRBV6-6 and TRBJ1-1; D gene uncertain. The CDR3 is CASSYLATGEAFF. The CDR3 DNA is TGTGCCAGCAGTTATCTGGCAACGGGTGAAGCTTTCTTT.